In this sample, the clone carrying this T cell receptor beta chain turned up many times. Its antigen is still unknown. TCR beta CDR3 sequences were amplified from RNA transcripts. Initially, a first-round RT-PCR of the TCR CDR3 employed the HTBI primer set. MiXCR was run by TCRdb on the multiplex PCR reads, yielding one entry per CDR3 protein. This sample has roughly 600,000 distinct CDR3 sequences, with 13% to 15% found just once. In the ophthalmopathy cohort, Clinical Activity Score was at least 3, NOSPECS grade at least 4, and duration under 3 months. Uncontrolled infection, other autoimmune disease, pregnancy and lactation each barred patients from inclusion. The data are from a study of T cells in Graves' hyperthyroidism and ophthalmopathy. Study-wide context: Peripheral blood specimens were obtained at initial diagnosis, prior to any treatment. Study-wide points: In the analysis, a 13 V-J model separated ophthalmopathy from stable hyperthyroidism.

Losses at the gene ends were 6 bases for V and 0 bases for J; bases not matched to a gene: 7. The CDR3 totals 15 residues. The germline V gene has CDR1 SGHTA and CDR2 FQGNSA. The rearrangement uses TRBV7-2 and TRBJ2-7; the match to TRBD2 covers 8 bases. The origin of this receptor is a woman in her forties or fifties with Graves' ophthalmopathy. Sequenced: blood. The DNA for the CDR3 is TGTGCCAGCAGTTCCACTAGCGGCTTCTCCTACGAGCAGTACTTC. Its protein product is CASSSTSGFSYEQYF.